A selection of T cell receptor beta chains follows, all from one sample in a study of T-cell memory formation after mild COVID-19. TCRdb redid the calling of the 5' RACE reads with MiXCR, one entry per CDR3 protein. The sample consists of 110,000 to 150,000 distinct CDR3 sequences, 20% to 25% of them appearing once. What was sequenced was PBMCs or a T cell subset sorted from them (not recorded which). Source of these receptors: an adult woman who had mild COVID-19 (a few samples of this study predate the infection). Cell type and time point are not known. Both conserved end residues are part of each CDR3. The order of the fields is CDR3 DNA, CDR3 protein, V gene, clone size, D gene, J gene. A D gene is named only where the DNA matches it firmly. Size tells how often a clone was seen (once, few, many) or the class of an expanded clone, and some rows leave it out.

TGCGCCAGCAGCCAAGATCTAATGACAGGGGCCCCCACCGGGGAGCTGTTTTTT,CASSQDLMTGAPTGELFF,TRBV4-3,few,TRBD1,TRBJ2-2
TGTGCCAGCAGTTACGGGGGGTGGCGGGTCACGAACACCGGGGAGCTGTTTTTT,CASSYGGWRVTNTGELFF,TRBV6-5,few,.,TRBJ2-2
TGTGCCAGCAGCCTCCGGGGCGGTGAGAACTCCTACGAGCAGTACTTC,CASSLRGGENSYEQYF,TRBV27,.,.,TRBJ2-7
TGTGCCAGCAGCTTGGACAGTTACAACTATGGCTACACCTTC,CASSLDSYNYGYTF,TRBV5-8,.,.,TRBJ1-2
TGTGCCAGCAGCCCCCGGGCAGGGGGTCACAATGAGCAGTTCTTC,CASSPRAGGHNEQFF,TRBV13,few,TRBD1,TRBJ2-1
TGTGCCAGCAGCTTAGGCGGGGAAATAGATACGCAGTATTTT,CASSLGGEIDTQYF,TRBV13,.,.,TRBJ2-3
TGTGCCACCGGGACCCCCCAGCGAGACAATGAGCAGTTCTTC,CATGTPQRDNEQFF,TRBV2,.,.,TRBJ2-1
TGTGCCAGCAGCTTCCTCGGACTAGCGGGAGGGTACGAGCAGTACTTC,CASSFLGLAGGYEQYF,TRBV5-6,few,TRBD2,TRBJ2-7
TGTGCCACCAGCCCTAGGGGGGGGGGTGCGGCAGATACGCAGTATTTT,CATSPRGGGAADTQYF,TRBV15,.,.,TRBJ2-3
TGCAGTGCTAGGTCCGGGACAGATAATTCACCCCTCCACTTT,CSARSGTDNSPLHF,TRBV20-1,.,TRBD1,TRBJ1-6
TGTGCCAGCAGTTACGGCCGGAACAATGAGCAGTTCTTC,CASSYGRNNEQFF,TRBV6-2/TRBV6-3,.,.,TRBJ2-1